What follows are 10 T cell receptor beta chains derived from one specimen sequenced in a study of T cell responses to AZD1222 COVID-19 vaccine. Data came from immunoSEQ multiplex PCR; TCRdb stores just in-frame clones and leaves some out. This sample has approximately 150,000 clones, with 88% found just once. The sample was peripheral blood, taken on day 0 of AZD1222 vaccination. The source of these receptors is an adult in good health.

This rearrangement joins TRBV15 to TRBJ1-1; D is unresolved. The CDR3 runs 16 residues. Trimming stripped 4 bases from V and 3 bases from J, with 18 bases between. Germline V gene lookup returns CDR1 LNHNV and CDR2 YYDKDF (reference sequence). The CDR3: CATSKTLEGRDTEAFF. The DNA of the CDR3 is TGTGCCACCAGCAAAACTCTAGAGGGAAGGGACACTGAAGCTTTCTTT.

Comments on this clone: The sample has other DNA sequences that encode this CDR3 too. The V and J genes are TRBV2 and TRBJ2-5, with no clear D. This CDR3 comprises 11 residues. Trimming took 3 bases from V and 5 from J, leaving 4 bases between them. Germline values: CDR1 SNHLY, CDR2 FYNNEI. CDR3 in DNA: TGTGCCAGCAGTGAGCGGGAGACCCAGTACTTC. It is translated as CASSERETQYF.

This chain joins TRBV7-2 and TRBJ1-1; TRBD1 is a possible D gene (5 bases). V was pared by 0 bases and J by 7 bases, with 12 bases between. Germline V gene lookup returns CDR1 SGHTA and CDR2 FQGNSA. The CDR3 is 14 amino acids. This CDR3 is CASSLASIGVEAFF. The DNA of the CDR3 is TGTGCCAGCAGCTTAGCGTCTATAGGGGTTGAAGCTTTCTTT.

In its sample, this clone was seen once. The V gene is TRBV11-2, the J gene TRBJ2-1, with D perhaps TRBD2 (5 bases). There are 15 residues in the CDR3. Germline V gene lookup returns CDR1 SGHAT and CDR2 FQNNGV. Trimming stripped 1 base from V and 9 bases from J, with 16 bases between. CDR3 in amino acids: CASSLVGDRWVEQFF. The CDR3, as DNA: TGTGCCAGCAGCTTAGTGGGAGATCGTTGGGTTGAGCAGTTCTTC.

CDR3 residues: CSGTPSGTSTDTQYF. The CDR3 DNA follows: TGCAGCGGGACCCCCTCGGGGACCAGCACAGATACGCAGTATTTT. V usage is TRBV29-1 and J usage is TRBJ2-3; possibly TRBD1 or TRBD2 for D (5 bases each). This CDR3 is built from 15 residues. Germline assignment: CDR1 SQVTM and CDR2 ANQGSEA. V was shortened by 7 bases and J by 0 bases, with 17 bases between the two germline ends.

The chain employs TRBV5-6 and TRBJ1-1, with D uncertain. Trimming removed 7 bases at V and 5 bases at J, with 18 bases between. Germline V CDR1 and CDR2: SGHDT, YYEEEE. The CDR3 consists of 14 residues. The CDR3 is CASQLGSPGTEAFF. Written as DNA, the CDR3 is TGTGCCAGCCAACTAGGGAGCCCTGGAACTGAAGCTTTCTTT.

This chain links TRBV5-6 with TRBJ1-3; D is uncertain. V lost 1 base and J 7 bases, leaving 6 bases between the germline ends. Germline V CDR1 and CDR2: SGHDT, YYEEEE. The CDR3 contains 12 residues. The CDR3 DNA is TGTGCCAGCAGCTTGAGGCGCAACACCATATATTTT. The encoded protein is CASSLRRNTIYF.

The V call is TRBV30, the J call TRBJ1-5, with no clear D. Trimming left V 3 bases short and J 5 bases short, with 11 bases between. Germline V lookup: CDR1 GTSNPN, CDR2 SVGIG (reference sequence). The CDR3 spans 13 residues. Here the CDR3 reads CAWRRTVDQPQHF. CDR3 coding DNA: TGTGCCTGGAGAAGGACCGTCGATCAGCCCCAGCATTTT.

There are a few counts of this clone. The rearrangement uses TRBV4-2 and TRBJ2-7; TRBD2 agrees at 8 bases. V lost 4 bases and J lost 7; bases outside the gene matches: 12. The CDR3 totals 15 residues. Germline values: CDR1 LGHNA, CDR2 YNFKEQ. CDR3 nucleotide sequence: TGTGCCAGCAGCCCACATACCGGGACTAGGGAGGAGCAGTACTTC. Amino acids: CASSPHTGTREEQYF.

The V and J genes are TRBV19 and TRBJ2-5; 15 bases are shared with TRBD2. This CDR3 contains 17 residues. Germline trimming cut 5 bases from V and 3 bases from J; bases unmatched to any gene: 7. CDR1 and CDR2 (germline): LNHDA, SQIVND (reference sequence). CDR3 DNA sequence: TGTGCCAGTAGTGGCGGACTAGCGGGAGGGCCGGAAGAGACCCAGTACTTC. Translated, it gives CASSGGLAGGPEETQYF. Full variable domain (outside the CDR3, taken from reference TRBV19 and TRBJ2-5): DGGITQSPKYLFRKEGQNVTLSCEQNLNHDAMYWYRQDPGQGLRLIYYSQIVNDFQKGDIAEGYSVSREKKESFPLTVTSAQKNPTAFYLCASSGGLAGGPEETQYFGPGTRLLVL.